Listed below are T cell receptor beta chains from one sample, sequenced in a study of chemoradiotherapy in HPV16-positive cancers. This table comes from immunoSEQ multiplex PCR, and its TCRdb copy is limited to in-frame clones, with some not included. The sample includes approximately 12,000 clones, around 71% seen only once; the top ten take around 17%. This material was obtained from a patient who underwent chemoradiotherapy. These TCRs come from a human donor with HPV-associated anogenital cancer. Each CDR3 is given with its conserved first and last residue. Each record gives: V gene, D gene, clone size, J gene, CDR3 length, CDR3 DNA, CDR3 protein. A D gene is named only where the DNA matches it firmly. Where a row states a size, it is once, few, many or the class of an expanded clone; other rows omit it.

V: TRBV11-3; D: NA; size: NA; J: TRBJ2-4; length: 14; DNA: TGTGCCAGCAGCTTCGGACAAGCCAAAAACATTCAGTACTTC; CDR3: CASSFGQAKNIQYF
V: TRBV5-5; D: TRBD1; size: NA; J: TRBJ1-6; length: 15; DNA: TGTGCCAGCAGGCCTCACACAGGGGAGGAATCACCCCTCCACTTT; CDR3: CASRPHTGEESPLHF
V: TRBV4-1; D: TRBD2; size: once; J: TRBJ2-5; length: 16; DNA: TGCGCCAGCAGCCCCTTTTATACGGGGGGGCCCGAGACCCAGTACTTC; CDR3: CASSPFYTGGPETQYF
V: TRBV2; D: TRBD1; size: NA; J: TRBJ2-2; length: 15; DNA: TGTGCCAGCAAATCGGGACAGACCTACACCGGGGAGCTGTTTTTT; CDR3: CASKSGQTYTGELFF
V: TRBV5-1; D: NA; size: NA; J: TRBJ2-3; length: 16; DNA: TGCGCCAGCAGCTGGGGGACAGCCCGGGGGGCAGATACGCAGTATTTT; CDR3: CASSWGTARGADTQYF
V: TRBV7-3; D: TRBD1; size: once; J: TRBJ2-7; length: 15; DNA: TGTGCCAGCAGCCTGGGACAGGTCCCCCCCTACGAGCAGTACTTC; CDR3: CASSLGQVPPYEQYF
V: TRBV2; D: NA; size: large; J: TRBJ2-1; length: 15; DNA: TGTGCCAGCAGTGAGCGGCAGGGCATCGACAATGAGCAGTTCTTC; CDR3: CASSERQGIDNEQFF
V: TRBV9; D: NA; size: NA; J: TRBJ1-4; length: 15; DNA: TGTGCCAGCAGCGTAGGCGGGGCACCTGGTGAAAAACTGTTTTTT; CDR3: CASSVGGAPGEKLFF
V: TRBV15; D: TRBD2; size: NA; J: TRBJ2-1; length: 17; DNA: TGTGCCACCAGCCGAGGACGGGGGACTAGCGGGTACAATGAGCAGTTCTTC; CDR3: CATSRGRGTSGYNEQFF
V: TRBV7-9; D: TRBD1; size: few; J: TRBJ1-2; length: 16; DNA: TGTGCCAGCAGCTTAGAGGGAAACAGGGGGCGAGGAGGCTACACCTTC; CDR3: CASSLEGNRGRGGYTF
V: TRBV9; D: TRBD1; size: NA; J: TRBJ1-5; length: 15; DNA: TGTGCCAGCAGCGCAGGACAGGGGAGCAATCAGCCCCAGCATTTT; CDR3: CASSAGQGSNQPQHF
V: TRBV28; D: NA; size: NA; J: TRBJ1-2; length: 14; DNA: TGTGCCAGCAGTCACCTTGACGGAGGCTATGGCTACACCTTC; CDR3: CASSHLDGGYGYTF
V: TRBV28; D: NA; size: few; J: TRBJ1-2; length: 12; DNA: TGTGCCAGCAGGTCCGGACAGCCTGGCTACACCTTC; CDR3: CASRSGQPGYTF
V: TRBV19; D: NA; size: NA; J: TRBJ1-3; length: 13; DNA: TGTGCCAGCTCCAAGTTCTCTGGAAACACCATATATTTT; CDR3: CASSKFSGNTIYF
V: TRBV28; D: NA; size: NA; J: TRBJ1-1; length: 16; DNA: TGTGCCAGCAGGGAATTATCGGACCGGAGCGGGCCTGAAGCTTTCTTT; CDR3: CASRELSDRSGPEAFF
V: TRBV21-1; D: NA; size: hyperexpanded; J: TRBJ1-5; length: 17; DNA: TGTGCCAGCAGCAATCGAGGGGGACAGCCCTACAATCAGCCCCAGCATTTT; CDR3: CASSNRGGQPYNQPQHF
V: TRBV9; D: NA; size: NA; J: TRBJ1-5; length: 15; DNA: TGTGCCAGCAGCGAGACCGACAGTAATAATCAGCCCCAGCATTTT; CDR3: CASSETDSNNQPQHF
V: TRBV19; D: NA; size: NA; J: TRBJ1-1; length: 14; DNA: TGTGCCAGTAGCCCGGGATCGACAGCCACTGAAGCTTTCTTT; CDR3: CASSPGSTATEAFF
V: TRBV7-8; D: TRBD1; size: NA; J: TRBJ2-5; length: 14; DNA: TGTGCCAGCAGCACTAACAGGGGGCAAGAGACCCAGTACTTC; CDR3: CASSTNRGQETQYF
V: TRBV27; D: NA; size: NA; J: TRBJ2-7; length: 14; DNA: TGTGCCAGCAGTTATGCAGGGGAATATAGCGAGCAGTACTTC; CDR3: CASSYAGEYSEQYF
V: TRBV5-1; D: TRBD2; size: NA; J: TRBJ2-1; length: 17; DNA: TGCGCCAGCAGCTTGACCCCTGGGGGAGGGGCGGAGGATGAGCAGTTCTTC; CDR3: CASSLTPGGGAEDEQFF
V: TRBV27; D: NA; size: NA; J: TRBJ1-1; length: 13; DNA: TGTGCCAGCAGTTTATGGCGGAACACTGAAGCTTTCTTT; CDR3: CASSLWRNTEAFF
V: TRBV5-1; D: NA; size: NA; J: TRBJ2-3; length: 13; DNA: TGCGCCAGCAGCAAGCCGGGTGGAGATACGCAGTATTTT; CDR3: CASSKPGGDTQYF
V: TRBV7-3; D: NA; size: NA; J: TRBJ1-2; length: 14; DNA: TGTGCCAGCAGCTTAACTCCGGGCTTGGAAGGCTACACCTTC; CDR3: CASSLTPGLEGYTF
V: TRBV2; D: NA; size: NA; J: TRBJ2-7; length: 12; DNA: TGTGCCAGCAGCCCCGCCCCCTACGAGCAGTACTTC; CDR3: CASSPAPYEQYF
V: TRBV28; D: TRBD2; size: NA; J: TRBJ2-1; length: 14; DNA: TGTGCCAGCAGTGTGACTAGCGGGATAGATGAGCAGTTCTTC; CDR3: CASSVTSGIDEQFF
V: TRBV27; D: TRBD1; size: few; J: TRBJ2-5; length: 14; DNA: TGTGCCAGCAGTTTGGCCGACAGGGGAGAGACCCAGTACTTC; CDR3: CASSLADRGETQYF
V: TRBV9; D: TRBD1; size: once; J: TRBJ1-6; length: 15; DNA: TGTGCCAGCAGCCCACAGACAGGGGGTAATTCACCCCTCCACTTT; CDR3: CASSPQTGGNSPLHF
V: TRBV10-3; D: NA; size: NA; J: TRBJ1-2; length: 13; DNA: TGTGCCATCAGTGAGGACAGGTTCTATGGCTACACCTTC; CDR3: CAISEDRFYGYTF
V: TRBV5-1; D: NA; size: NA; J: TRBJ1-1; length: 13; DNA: TGCGCCAGCAGCTTCTCCCTGAACACTGAAGCTTTCTTT; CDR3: CASSFSLNTEAFF
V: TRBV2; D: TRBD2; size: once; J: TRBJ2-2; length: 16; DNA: TGTGCCAGCAGTTCTTACTCGGGACTATTGAGCGGGGAGCTGTTTTTT; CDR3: CASSSYSGLLSGELFF
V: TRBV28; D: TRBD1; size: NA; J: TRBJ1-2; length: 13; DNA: TGTGCCAGTAAGACAGGGATGGACTATGGCTACACCTTC; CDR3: CASKTGMDYGYTF
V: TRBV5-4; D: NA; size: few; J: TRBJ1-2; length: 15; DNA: TGTGCCAGCAGCCCCGGCGGGGGGGACAACTATGGCTACACCTTC; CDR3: CASSPGGGDNYGYTF
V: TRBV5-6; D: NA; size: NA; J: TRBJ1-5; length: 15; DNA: TGTGCCAGCAGCCAAGGACAGTATAGCAATCAGCCCCAGCATTTT; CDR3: CASSQGQYSNQPQHF
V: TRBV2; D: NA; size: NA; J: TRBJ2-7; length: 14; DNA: TGTGCCAGCATGATTTTGGCGGGATCCTACGAGCAGTACTTC; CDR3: CASMILAGSYEQYF
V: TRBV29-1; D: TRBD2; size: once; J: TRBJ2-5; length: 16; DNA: TGCAGCGTTGAACGCCCCGGGCGGGGGGCAACGGAGACCCAGTACTTC; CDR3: CSVERPGRGATETQYF
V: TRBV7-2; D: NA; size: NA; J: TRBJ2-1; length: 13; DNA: TGTGCCAGCAGCTCACAGGGGGGGAGTGAGCAGTTCTTC; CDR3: CASSSQGGSEQFF
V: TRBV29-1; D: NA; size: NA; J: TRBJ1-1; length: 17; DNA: TGCAGCGTGAAGGGTTTGGACGAAGCCCACCTCAACACTGAAGCTTTCTTT; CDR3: CSVKGLDEAHLNTEAFF
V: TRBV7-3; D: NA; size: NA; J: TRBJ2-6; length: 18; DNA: TGTGCCAGCAGCCCCGTCCCGGGGCTAAGCTCTGGGGCCAACGTCCTGACTTTC; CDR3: CASSPVPGLSSGANVLTF
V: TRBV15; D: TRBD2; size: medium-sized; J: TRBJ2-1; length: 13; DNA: TGTGCCACCTGGGACTACAACTACAATGAGCAGTTCTTC; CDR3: CATWDYNYNEQFF
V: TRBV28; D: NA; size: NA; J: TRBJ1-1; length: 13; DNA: TGTGCCAGCAGTTTACCGATAGGGCGTGAAGCTTTCTTT; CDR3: CASSLPIGREAFF
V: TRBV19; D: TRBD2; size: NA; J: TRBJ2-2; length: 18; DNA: TGTGCCAGTAGTATAGGTCCTAGCGGGGGGCGGGACACCGGGGAGCTGTTTTTT; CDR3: CASSIGPSGGRDTGELFF
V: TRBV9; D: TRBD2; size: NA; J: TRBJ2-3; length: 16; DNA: TGTGCCAGCACCAAACAATTGGCGGGGGGCACAGATACGCAGTATTTT; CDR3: CASTKQLAGGTDTQYF
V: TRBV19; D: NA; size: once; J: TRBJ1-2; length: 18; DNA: TGTGCCAGTAGTTCGCCGGGACTGGGGATTCGGGGTAACTATGGCTACACCTTC; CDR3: CASSSPGLGIRGNYGYTF
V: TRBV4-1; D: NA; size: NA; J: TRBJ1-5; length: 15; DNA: TGCGCCAGCAGCGGATCGGGGGCTAAGAATCAGCCCCAGCATTTT; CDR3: CASSGSGAKNQPQHF
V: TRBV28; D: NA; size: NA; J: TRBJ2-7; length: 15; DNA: TGTGCCAGCAGTTTCTCTATTCAGGGTGTGTACGAGCAGTACTTC; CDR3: CASSFSIQGVYEQYF